A selection of T cell receptor beta chains follows, all from one sample in a study of blood T cell repertoires in COVID-19. Clones were read by immunoSEQ multiplex PCR, and TCRdb kept only the in-frame ones, dropping some. The data contain about 160,000 clones, 70% to 90% of them singletons. The specimen sequenced was peripheral blood. These receptor sequences come from a man aged 55 to 70 with acute or convalescent COVID-19. Each CDR3 is given with its conserved first and last residue. The order of the fields is D gene, V gene, clone size, J gene, CDR3 DNA, CDR3 protein. The D gene is left open where the match is weak. The listing skips clone size in some rows; elsewhere it reads once, few, many or a size class.

-	TRBV10-2	-	TRBJ1-5	TGCGCCAGCAGTGAAAGCGACAGAAGCAATCAGCCCCAGCATTTT	CASSESDRSNQPQHF
-	TRBV24-1	once	TRBJ1-2	TGTGCCACCAGTGAACGAGCTCACAGAGATCTGGGCTACACCTTC	CATSERAHRDLGYTF
-	TRBV5-6	-	TRBJ1-6	TGTGCCAGCAGCTTTGGGGCCGATTCACCCCTCCACTTT	CASSFGADSPLHF
-	TRBV11-2	many	TRBJ1-2	TGTGCCAGCAGCTTAGAATCCGCGGCTAACTATGGCTACACCTTC	CASSLESAANYGYTF
-	TRBV11-2	-	TRBJ2-3	TGTGCCAGCAGCTTTAACACAGATACGCAGTATTTT	CASSFNTDTQYF
-	TRBV5-1	few	TRBJ2-1	TGCGCCAGCAGCTTGGTTCGGGTTAATGAGCAGTTCTTC	CASSLVRVNEQFF
-	TRBV7-2	few	TRBJ1-6	TGTGCCAGCAGCTTGGCACGTTTCTCCTATAATTCACCCCTCCACTTT	CASSLARFSYNSPLHF
TRBD1	TRBV6-2/TRBV6-3	-	TRBJ1-4	TGTGCCAGCAGTACCCCAGGGGGGCTGAATGAAAAACTGTTTTTT	CASSTPGGLNEKLFF
-	TRBV6-2/TRBV6-3	once	TRBJ2-1	TGTGCCAGCAGCCCCCGACTAGTGGGAAATGAGCAGTTCTTC	CASSPRLVGNEQFF
-	TRBV27	-	TRBJ2-1	TGTGCCAGCAGCCCGACCCCGAGCGGAATGGGTGAGCAGTTCTTC	CASSPTPSGMGEQFF